The present TCR beta chain was sequenced within a study of T cells in localized non-small cell lung cancer. Overall study results and limits: Greater T cell density in blood accompanied longer overall survival. Appearances in adjacent lung were noted for a median 57 of the top 100 tumor clones. Sequencing was limited to one tumor region, leaving the possibility of heterogeneity open. Clonality peaked in uninvolved adjacent lung rather than tumor.

This table comes from immunoSEQ multiplex PCR, and its TCRdb copy is limited to in-frame clones, with some not included. This sample has over 40,000 clones, with almost 90% found just once. Note on this clone: Antigen: not known.

CDR3 length: 16 amino acids. CDR1 is GTSNPN, CDR2 SVGIG, per germline (reference sequence). The trim removed 0 bases at V and 5 bases at J, leaving 11 bases unmatched. Source: peripheral blood, taken before any cancer treatment. The chain links TRBV30 to TRBJ1-1; 8 bases agree with TRBD1. The TCR sequence derives from a female donor of 60 years or more with stage I squamous cell lung carcinoma. Written as DNA, the CDR3 is TGTGCCTGGAGTGTCCCAGGGGGCATGGGTGGGACTGAAGCTTTCTTT. It yields the protein CAWSVPGGMGGTEAFF.